The clone carrying this TCR beta chain was recorded once. This sample stems from a study of blood T cell repertoires in COVID-19. The assay was immunoSEQ multiplex PCR, and TCRdb's table has in-frame clones only and misses some. Among some 80,000 clones listed, more than 75% were seen once. CDR1 and CDR2 (germline): SGHVS, FQNEAQ. The CDR3 spans 14 residues. Deletions cut 4 bases from V and 6 bases from J, with 12 bases between. Material for sequencing was peripheral blood. The chain couples TRBV7-8 to TRBJ1-4; D ambiguous. This TCR was sampled from a woman older than 75 with active or convalescent COVID-19. CDR3 protein: CASSSRGGHEKLFF. DNA for the CDR3: TGTGCCAGCAGCTCCAGAGGCGGCCATGAAAAACTGTTTTTT.